This TCR beta chain was obtained from a study of T cells in Graves' hyperthyroidism and ophthalmopathy (dated by TCRdb to the late 2010s). With respect to the entire study: Peripheral blood was sampled at the time of initial diagnosis, prior to any treatment. TCR V-J signatures able to tell the groups apart were searched for in a discovery cohort of 95 to 100 patients, of whom fewer than 45 had Graves' ophthalmopathy and roughly 57 had stable Graves' hyperthyroidism. After sampling, hyperthyroidism patients received methimazole starting at 30 mg daily, and ophthalmopathy patients received high-dose intravenous methylprednisolone. The 80 to 100 discovery patients were randomly divided into training and test sets at a 7:3 ratio. The study also compared thyroid tissue and blood T-cell repertoires from about six Graves' hyperthyroidism patients. Prospective prediction of ophthalmopathy was tested in an independent validation cohort consisting of roughly 19 hyperthyroidism patients and around 16 patients who later progressed to ophthalmopathy. The paper reports TCR Vbeta CDR3 sequencing of 140 or so peripheral blood samples: some 41 ophthalmopathy, approximately 74 hyperthyroidism and 17 progressor patients. What the work shows at the level of the full study, not this receptor alone: In validation, the model predicted progression to ophthalmopathy a median of about 6.5 months before onset, with around 70% sensitivity and around 76% specificity. Most expanded thyroid clonotypes (frequency above 0.001) were also found in blood, which suggests that blood repertoires may mirror thyroid immune responses. Ophthalmopathy was separated from stable hyperthyroidism by a 13 V-J signature model, with about 86% sensitivity and about 81% specificity obtained in cross-validation and 80%/75% obtained in testing. Sample size was not statistically predetermined, and blinding of investigators to group allocation was not performed.

The TCR beta CDR3 regions were amplified from the RNA transcripts. For the first round of RT-PCR on the TCR CDR3, the HTBI primer set was used together with the Qiagen OneStep RT-PCR kit. Libraries were constructed in a second round of multiplex PCR, after which size selection and purification were performed. The libraries were sequenced on an Illumina HiSeq2000 using paired-end 100 bp reads. The source study handled its data this way. SOAPnuke was used to process the raw data, removing reads that contained adapters or uncalled bases, had a mean Phred below 15, or lacked an exact match to the constant primer or identifier. High-quality paired reads were merged using COPE v1.2.5, and each unique nucleotide sequence was defined as a clonotype. MiTCR v1.1 was used to align the clonotypes against IMGT TRBV, TRBD and TRBJ reference segments. The analysis was restricted to V-J combinations with a frequency above 0.0001, which together covered 99.2% of the repertoires. The TCS score was defined as the ratio of F50 (clonal expansion) to E x V (chaos), calculated using BLOSUM62-based TCRdist between CDR3 peptides within each V-J. Welch's t-statistics and random forest reduced roughly 540 V-J features to around 14, which were used in a naive Bayes classifier (R e1071). TCRdb reanalyzed the raw reads on its own, using fastp at Q25 for trimming and MiXCR for clone calling, and kept in-frame beta chains. Under each unique CDR3 protein, matching rows form one entry showing the most common genes and DNA. V and J calls and clone size were set by TCRdb, not the authors. The sample contains approximately 400,000 distinct CDR3 sequences, approximately 14% of them found a single time. The biggest ten clones account for 7.5% to 8% of the sample.

A remark on this clonotype: Its target antigen remains unknown. Nothing much larger sits one base from this clone, and base qualities are not available.

The CDR3 contains 13 residues, cysteine and phenylalanine counted. CDR3 DNA only is kept here, 39 bases in frame from base 1. The germline V gene (reference sequence) specifies SGHNT as CDR1 and YYREEE as CDR2. Trimming takes 4 bases off V and 5 bases off J; junction bases not matched to a gene: 6. Graves' hyperthyroidism was defined as stable when no progression to ophthalmopathy occurred over 18 months of follow-up. Hyperthyroidism patients were aged 18 to 65 years and newly diagnosed, with disease duration of less than 2 months. Exclusion was applied to patients with uncontrolled infections, other autoimmune diseases, pregnancy or lactation. Clinical symptoms, serum thyroxine and TRAb, thyroid ultrasound, and orbital computed tomography formed the basis for the diagnoses. Ficoll-Paque density gradient centrifugation was used to isolate PBMCs from under 11 ml of fresh peripheral blood. Total RNA was extracted using Trizol reagent, and RNA quality was assessed on an Agilent 2100 Bioanalyzer.

Specimen: blood. The TCR originated in a woman under 30 with Graves' hyperthyroidism. In this chain, TRBV5-4 is recombined with TRBJ2-7, and 7 junction bases match TRBD1. The CDR3 loop reads CASSLPDRDEQYF. Here is the DNA: TGTGCCAGCAGCCTGCCAGACAGGGACGAGCAGTACTTC.